A single sample is the source of the 27 T cell receptor beta chains below, sequenced in a study of sequential checkpoint blockade in melanoma. Treatment of the sample: randomized to nivolumab then ipilimumab (arm A) or the reverse (arm B). Libraries were prepared by immunoSEQ multiplex PCR; TCRdb keeps only in-frame clonotypes and omits some of them. The table includes about 5,700 clones, roughly 21% detected once. The sample consisted of tumor tissue (inferred from file names), taken from a patient given nivolumab and ipilimumab in sequence. All receptors come from a human donor with melanoma.

The V call is TRBV9, the J call TRBJ1-5; tentative D call: TRBD1 (5 bases). V was cut by 3 bases and J by 0 bases, with 7 bases left in between. Germline CDR1 and CDR2: SGDLS and YYNGEE. The CDR3 extends over 14 amino acids. The CDR3 nucleotides read TGTGCCAGCAGCGGGGGACTTAGCAATCAGCCCCAGCATTTT. Translation gives CASSGGLSNQPQHF.

This clone showed up just a few times. The CDR3 sequence: CASSFGGPDTQYF. Written as DNA, the CDR3 is TGTGCCAGCAGCTTTGGGGGGCCAGATACGCAGTATTTT. This chain connects TRBV4-2 to TRBJ2-3; possibly TRBD1 or TRBD2 for D (6 bases each). The CDR3 covers 13 residues. The ends were cut back, 5 bases at V and 4 bases at J, with 10 bases in the middle. Germline CDR1 is LGHNA and CDR2 is YNFKEQ.

The genes are TRBV25-1 and TRBJ2-1; D may be TRBD2 (5 bases). Germline-derived CDR1 and CDR2 are MGHDK and SYGVNS. V lost 4 bases and J lost 4, with 11 bases in between. CDR3 length: 14 amino acids. The CDR3 DNA sequence: TGTGCCAGCAGTGGAGGGCCCTCTTACAATGAGCAGTTCTTC. Protein product: CASSGGPSYNEQFF.

Ten or more counts support this clone. V usage is TRBV11-3 and J usage is TRBJ2-7; D is uncertain. CDR1 is SGHNT and CDR2 is YENEEA in the germline V gene. Trimming cost V 4 bases and J 0 bases, with 16 bases left between them. The CDR3 spans 16 residues. The CDR3 loop reads CASSSPRWQASYEQYF. CDR3 nucleotide sequence: TGTGCCAGCAGCTCTCCTCGTTGGCAGGCCTCCTACGAGCAGTACTTC.

This clone was observed a few times. This chain uses TRBV9 with TRBJ2-7; 10 nucleotides match TRBD2. V lost 7 bases, J lost 1 base, and 14 bases stayed unmatched. The CDR3 is 17 amino acids. Germline CDR1 is SGDLS and CDR2 is YYNGEE. The CDR3 reads CASLGSGRAVESYEQYF. CDR3 in DNA: TGTGCCAGCCTTGGCAGCGGGAGGGCCGTTGAGTCCTACGAGCAGTACTTC.

In its sample, this clone was seen a few times. The chain links TRBV6-1 to TRBJ2-5, with 9 bases fitting TRBD2. The CDR3 sequence is 16 residues long. Germline assignment: CDR1 MNHNS and CDR2 SASEGT. V shed 0 bases and J 2 bases; nucleotides not matched to a gene: 4. The CDR3, as DNA: TGTGCCAGCAGTGAAGCGGCGGGGGGGATTCAAGAGACCCAGTACTTC. This gives the protein CASSEAAGGIQETQYF.

This clone was picked up one time. The chain combines TRBV5-1 with TRBJ1-2; D is ambiguous. Germline lookup yields CDR1 SGHRS and CDR2 YFSETQ. The V and J ends lost 1 base and 0 bases respectively, with 7 bases between them. The CDR3 has 14 amino acids. In nucleotides, the CDR3 is TGCGCCAGCAGCTTGTACGGACCTAACTATGGCTACACCTTC. Its protein product is CASSLYGPNYGYTF.

This clone came up a few times. The chain employs TRBV19 and TRBJ1-5; D call uncertain. The length of the CDR3 is 14 residues. The V and J ends lost 6 bases and 7 bases respectively, with 16 bases between them. Germline V gene sequence: CDR1 LNHDA, CDR2 SQIVND (reference sequence). CDR3 DNA sequence: TGTGCCAGTAGGGACGGGCCAGGAGGGCAGCCCCAGCATTTT. Translation gives CASRDGPGGQPQHF.

This clone was seen more than once but under ten times. The rearrangement links TRBV11-3 to TRBJ1-4; a weak D match, TRBD1 (5 bases). CDR3 size: 15 residues. Germline CDR1 is SGHNT and CDR2 is YENEEA. Trimming stripped 4 bases from V and 3 bases from J, with 12 bases between. CDR3 DNA: TGTGCCAGCAGCTCGGGGGGGAATTCTAATGAAAAACTGTTTTTT. Amino acid sequence: CASSSGGNSNEKLFF.

This clone turned up a few times. This rearrangement joins TRBV11-3 to TRBJ2-6, with D unresolved. V was shortened by 5 bases and J by 0 bases, with 8 bases between the two germline ends. Germline assignment: CDR1 SGHNT and CDR2 YENEEA. The CDR3 length is 15 residues. CDR3: CASSLSSSGANVLTF. CDR3 sequence (DNA): TGTGCCAGCAGCCTATCTAGCTCTGGGGCCAACGTCCTGACTTTC.

By proportion, this clone is medium-sized. The chain is built from TRBV6-8 and TRBJ2-7; a possible D gene is TRBD1 (5 bases). CDR1 is MNHGY, CDR2 SAAAGT, per germline. Trimming took off 10 bases at V and 4 bases at J, with 20 bases between the two ends. This CDR3 contains 14 residues. The CDR3 nucleotides read TGTGCCACTACGTCCTTGGCAGGGCGATACGAGCAGTACTTC. Amino acid sequence: CATTSLAGRYEQYF.

This clone ranks as large. This chain connects TRBV28 to TRBJ2-5; 13 bases fit TRBD2. The CDR3 runs 15 residues. Germline values: CDR1 MDHEN, CDR2 SYDVKM. The V segment lost 6 bases and the J segment 3 bases; nucleotides outside the gene matches: 4. The CDR3 is CASRSGTSGEETQYF. The CDR3 DNA reads as TGTGCCAGCAGGTCCGGGACTAGCGGGGAAGAGACCCAGTACTTC.

There are many counts of this clone. The chain couples TRBV10-3 to TRBJ1-5; 7 nucleotides line up with TRBD1. Losses at the gene ends were 2 bases for V and 7 bases for J; bases not matched to a gene: 5. The CDR3 consists of 14 residues. CDR1 is ENHRY and CDR2 is SYGVKD in the germline V gene. CDR3 coding DNA: TGTGCCATCAGTGAGACAGGGGTAGGCCAGCCCCAGCATTTT. Protein: CAISETGVGQPQHF.

This clone was observed a few times. The gene calls are TRBV28 and TRBJ1-1; 8 bases align to TRBD1. Germline CDR1 is MDHEN and CDR2 is SYDVKM. This CDR3 is built from 16 residues. The junction had 9 bases not matched to a gene; V was cut back by 5 bases and J by 1 base. CDR3 region: CASSPRLTGANTEAFF. CDR3 coding DNA: TGTGCCAGCAGTCCACGTTTGACAGGGGCGAACACTGAAGCTTTCTTT. The full variable domain, its missing parts supplied by reference TRBV28 and TRBJ1-1, is DVKVTQSSRYLVKRTGEKVFLECVQDMDHENMFWYRQDPGLGLRLIYFSYDVKMKEKGDIPEGYSVSREKKERFSLILESASTNQTSMYLCASSPRLTGANTEAFFGQGTRLTVV.

The chain combines TRBV29-1 with TRBJ1-2, with D unclear. V was clipped by 5 bases and J by 4 bases, with 17 bases between them. The germline CDR1 and CDR2 sequences are SQVTM and ANQGSEA. The length of the CDR3 is 14 residues. The CDR3 reads CSVPDIGGFYGYTF. DNA of the CDR3: TGCAGCGTTCCCGACATAGGAGGTTTCTATGGCTACACCTTC.

This clone was picked up a small number of times. The chain is built from TRBV18 and TRBJ1-6; D possibly corresponds to TRBD1 (6 bases). The CDR3 has 17 amino acids. Between the trimmed V and J ends, which lost 1 base and 2 bases, there was a span of 12 bases. The germline V gene encodes CDR1 KGHSH and CDR2 LQKENI. The CDR3 region is CASSPQTGGTYNSPLHF. Written as DNA, the CDR3 is TGTGCCAGCTCACCACAGACAGGAGGCACCTATAATTCACCCCTCCACTTT. Looking up the rest from reference TRBV18 and TRBJ1-6 gives the full variable domain: NAGVMQNPRHLVRRRGQEARLRCSPMKGHSHVYWYRQLPEEGLKFMVYLQKENIIDESGMPKERFSAEFPKEGPSILRIQQVVRGDSAAYFCASSPQTGGTYNSPLHFGNGTRLTVT.

This clone showed up just a few times. V and J are TRBV11-3 and TRBJ2-1; no clear D gene. CDR1 SGHNT and CDR2 YENEEA come from the germline V gene. The CDR3 loop spans 16 amino acids. Deletions cut 2 bases from V and 8 bases from J, with 19 bases between. CDR3 in DNA: TGTGCCAGCAGCTTACTCGACGAAGTGCCAGCAGATGAGCAGTTCTTC. It translates to CASSLLDEVPADEQFF.

This clone was seen only a few times. The chain uses TRBV5-1 and TRBJ2-5; unclear D gene. CDR1 is SGHRS, CDR2 YFSETQ, per germline. The CDR3 spans 14 residues. With 0 bases removed from V and 2 bases from J, the gap between germline ends came to 8 bases. The CDR3 sequence is CASSLAVGQETQYF. The CDR3, as DNA: TGCGCCAGCAGCTTGGCCGTAGGGCAAGAGACCCAGTACTTC.

This clone is classed as medium-sized. The chain combines TRBV28 with TRBJ1-1; tentatively, D is TRBD1 (5 bases). The CDR3 loop spans 14 amino acids. V was trimmed by 5 bases and J by 0 bases, leaving 10 bases between them. Germline assignment: CDR1 MDHEN and CDR2 SYDVKM. The CDR3 DNA follows: TGTGCCAGCAGTCGGGGGGGAATGAACACTGAAGCTTTCTTT. It specifies CASSRGGMNTEAFF.

This clone came up many times. The CDR3 coding sequence is TGTGCCAGCAGCTTACCCACGCAGGTCCACGAGCAGTACTTC. Encoded protein: CASSLPTQVHEQYF. This chain joins TRBV11-3 and TRBJ2-7; D is unclear. Germline V gene sequence: CDR1 SGHNT, CDR2 YENEEA. V shed 2 bases and J shed 5 bases, with 13 bases lying between them. There are 14 residues in the CDR3. Complete variable domain (other parts from reference TRBV11-3 and TRBJ2-7): EAGVVQSPRYKIIEKKQPVAFWCNPISGHNTLYWYLQNLGQGPELLIRYENEEAVDDSQLPKDRFSAERLKGVDSTLKIQPAELGDSAVYLCASSLPTQVHEQYFGPGTRLTVT.

This clone was seen a few times. The chain links TRBV19 to TRBJ1-1; TRBD1 might be the D (5 bases). The CDR3 runs 14 residues. Germline assignment: CDR1 LNHDA and CDR2 SQIVND (reference sequence). Between the trimmed V and J ends, which lost 5 bases and 0 bases, there was a span of 10 bases. The CDR3 here is CASSAGRLNTEAFF. In DNA, the CDR3 is TGTGCCAGTAGTGCGGGACGGTTGAACACTGAAGCTTTCTTT.

This clone appeared once. The V gene is TRBV16, the J gene TRBJ1-1; a possible D gene is TRBD1 (6 bases). This CDR3 is built from 15 residues. Germline CDR1 and CDR2: KGHSY and FQNENV. V was clipped by 0 bases and J by 5 bases, with 13 bases between them. The DNA for the CDR3 is TGTGCCAGCAGCCAATCGGCCAAGGGGGGGACTGAAGCTTTCTTT. Translation: CASSQSAKGGTEAFF.

This clone was seen a few times. The chain employs TRBV28 and TRBJ2-3; 8 bases match TRBD2. Germline V lookup: CDR1 MDHEN, CDR2 SYDVKM. The CDR3 runs to 19 residues. Losses at the gene ends were 4 bases for V and 2 bases for J; bases not matched to a gene: 17. DNA for the CDR3: TGTGCCAGCAGTTCCTACCTTTTTGTCCCTAGCGGGTCCACAGATACGCAGTATTTT. Amino acids: CASSSYLFVPSGSTDTQYF.

This clone was picked up a small number of times. V usage is TRBV6-8 and J usage is TRBJ1-2; D is perhaps TRBD1 (6 bases). Germline assignment: CDR1 MNHGY and CDR2 SAAAGT. Trimming left V 0 bases short and J 5 bases short, with 13 bases between. The CDR3 length is 15 residues. The CDR3 spells CASSYSTGGGYGYTF. For the CDR3, the DNA is TGTGCCAGCAGTTACTCTACCGGAGGGGGTTATGGCTACACCTTC.

The J gene is TRBJ2-7, the V gene TRBV9; TRBD1 might be the D (6 bases). The CDR3 is 13 amino acids. V lost 3 bases and J lost 5, with 12 bases in between. Germline CDR1 SGDLS, CDR2 YYNGEE. CDR3 protein: CASSGRDIDEQYF. CDR3 DNA: TGTGCCAGCAGCGGCCGGGACATCGACGAGCAGTACTTC.

This clone was observed a few times. CDR3 DNA: TGTGCCAGTAGACTTTATAATTCACCCCTCCACTTT. Translating it yields CASRLYNSPLHF. The gene calls are TRBV19 and TRBJ1-6; D is ambiguous. There are 12 residues in the CDR3. V was shortened by 6 bases and J by 4 bases, with 4 bases between the two germline ends. Germline assignment: CDR1 LNHDA and CDR2 SQIVND (reference sequence).

This clone showed up many times. DNA for the CDR3: TGTGCCAGCAGCCCCCGGGTTGAGGGCAGGGAGCAGTACTTC. Its protein product is CASSPRVEGREQYF. J is TRBJ2-7 and V is TRBV11-3; maybe TRBD2 (5 bases). Trimming took 5 bases from V and 7 from J, leaving 18 bases between them. This CDR3 has 14 amino acids. Germline-derived CDR1 and CDR2 are SGHNT and YENEEA.